A single sample gave rise to the 8 T cell receptor beta chains below, sequenced in a study of CD8 T cells in Susac syndrome. The RNA input was about 0.45 to 1 ug, and it was reverse transcribed with random hexamers. TCRdb reanalysed the immunoSEQ multiplex PCR reads using MiXCR and keeps one entry per CDR3 protein. The sample includes 170,000 or so distinct CDR3 sequences, 94% of them seen just once. The source material was CD4+ T cells from PBMCs. All receptors come from a human donor with Susac syndrome.

The J gene is TRBJ1-5, the V gene TRBV20-1; D is possibly TRBD1 (5 bases). Germline CDR1 is DFQATT and CDR2 is SNEGSKA (reference sequence). This CDR3 has 14 amino acids. The CDR3 loop is CSGRPGLSNQPQHF. CDR3 nucleotides: TGCAGCGGCCGACCGGGGCTCAGCAATCAGCCCCAGCATTTT.

This chain links TRBV27 with TRBJ2-7; TRBD1 agrees at 9 bases. Germline V gene lookup returns CDR1 MNHEY and CDR2 SMNVEV (reference sequence). The V and J ends lost 6 bases and 4 bases, in that order; junction bases with no gene match: 10. This CDR3 has 15 amino acids. The CDR3 region has the DNA TGTGCCAGCAGACCGGACAGGGGAGAACTTTACGAGCAGTACTTC. Amino acids: CASRPDRGELYEQYF.

The chain links TRBV2 to TRBJ2-3; 9 positions match TRBD1. CDR1 and CDR2 from the germline V gene are SNHLY and FYNNEI. The CDR3 has 14 amino acids. Trimming at V came to 8 bases and at J to 3 bases, leaving 6 bases not matched to a gene. The CDR3, as DNA: TGTGCCAGCGGCCGGGACAGGGTGACAGATACGCAGTATTTT. Its protein product is CASGRDRVTDTQYF.

The chain uses TRBV9 and TRBJ2-1; 11 bases are a match to TRBD1. The CDR3 is made up of 14 amino acids. Germline CDR1 and CDR2: SGDLS and YYNGEE. After removal of 4 bases from V and 8 bases from J, the junction contained 5 bases not matched to a gene. The CDR3 bases are TGTGCCAGCAGCATACGGACAGGGGGCGATGAGCAGTTCTTC. It translates to CASSIRTGGDEQFF. Full variable domain (rest looked up from reference TRBV9 and TRBJ2-1): DSGVTQTPKHLITATGQRVTLRCSPRSGDLSVYWYQQSLDQGLQFLIQYYNGEERAKGNILERFSAQQFPDLHSELNLSSLELGDSALYFCASSIRTGGDEQFFGPGTRLTVL.

DNA of the CDR3: TGCAGTGCTAGATCCAGCAGCTCCTACAATGAGCAGTTCTTC. Amino acids: CSARSSSSYNEQFF. The chain combines TRBV20-1 with TRBJ2-1; no firm D call. Germline CDR1 reads DFQATT; CDR2 reads SNEGSKA (reference sequence). This CDR3 spans 14 amino acids. Trimming took 2 bases from V and 0 from J, leaving 8 bases between them.

The CDR3 DNA follows: TGTGCCAGTCGACCGAGGACAGGCCTCGCTTTCTTT. Its protein product is CASRPRTGLAFF. The genes are TRBV12-3 or TRBV12-4 and TRBJ1-1; 7 bases match TRBD1. Trimming cost V 9 bases and J 11 bases; bases outside gene matches: 12. The CDR3 is 12 residues long.

This chain connects TRBV9 to TRBJ1-1, with D hard to call. Trimming left V 4 bases short and J 2 bases short, with 12 bases between. Per the germline V gene, CDR1 is SGDLS and CDR2 is YYNGEE. CDR3 length equals 14 residues. CDR3 DNA: TGTGCCAGCAGCCCTCAGAGGGCCAACACTGAAGCTTTCTTT. It codes for CASSPQRANTEAFF.

For the CDR3, the DNA is TGTGCCAGCACCTGGGGGGGCTCTGGCTACACCTTC. Its protein is CASTWGGSGYTF. The V and J genes are TRBV12-3 or TRBV12-4 and TRBJ1-2, with a tentative D call TRBD1 (6 bases). The CDR3 spans 12 residues. V was trimmed by 7 bases and J by 7 bases, leaving 13 bases between them.